The 23 T cell receptor beta chains listed next were all sequenced from one sample in a study of CD8+ T cells in alopecia areata. The sequencing template was cDNA reverse transcribed from extracted RNA. Repertoires were generated with immunoSEQ multiplex PCR, while TCRdb's copy carries only in-frame clones and drops some. The table includes over 150,000 clones, 55% to 75% detected once. Sample treatment: oral pan-JAK inhibitor, 5-10 mg twice daily. The sample was CD4+ T cells sorted from blood, taken at week 24, from a patient treated with tofacitinib. These receptors all come from a human donor with alopecia areata.

This chain uses TRBV6-6 with TRBJ1-1, with unresolved D. The CDR3 is 12 residues long. With 4 bases removed from V and 4 bases from J, the gap between germline ends came to 7 bases. Germline CDR1 reads MNHNY; CDR2 reads SVGAGI (reference sequence). Here the CDR3 DNA reads TGTGCCAGCAGTTCACAGCCCACTGAAGCTTTCTTT. The encoded protein is CASSSQPTEAFF.

V is TRBV30 and J is TRBJ2-5, with a tentative D call TRBD2 (5 bases). This CDR3 is 14 amino acids long. CDR1 and CDR2 (germline): GTSNPN, SVGIG (reference sequence). V dropped 2 bases and J dropped 5 bases, with 15 bases sitting between them. In DNA form, the CDR3 reads TGTGCCTGGAGTAGGCCACTAGTTGAGGAGACCCAGTACTTC. This encodes CAWSRPLVEETQYF.

The rearrangement joins TRBV6-5 to TRBJ2-5; 7 nucleotides align to TRBD2. Trimming removed 2 bases from V and 3 bases from J; junction bases left unmatched: 0. Germline lookup yields CDR1 MNHEY and CDR2 SVGAGI. The CDR3 sequence is 13 residues long. The chain's CDR3 is CASSYAGEETQYF. CDR3 DNA sequence: TGTGCCAGCAGTTACGCGGGAGAAGAGACCCAGTACTTC.

The gene calls are TRBV30 and TRBJ1-6; a possible D gene is TRBD1 (5 bases). The CDR3 extends over 15 amino acids. V was cut by 1 base and J by 5 bases, with 12 bases left in between. Germline V gene data show CDR1 as GTSNPN and CDR2 as SVGIG (reference sequence). The CDR3 DNA sequence: TGTGCCTGGAGTGCCTCGCGGGGGAATAATTCACCCCTCCACTTT. Its protein product is CAWSASRGNNSPLHF.

There are a few counts of this clone. Written as DNA, the CDR3 is TGTGCCAGTAGTATAGTCTTAGTTAGGGACAATGAGCAGTTCTTC. Residues: CASSIVLVRDNEQFF. The V gene is TRBV19, the J gene TRBJ2-1; D is ambiguous. V lost 1 base and J 5 bases, leaving 12 bases between the germline ends. Germline V lookup: CDR1 LNHDA, CDR2 SQIVND (reference sequence). The CDR3 is 15 amino acids.

This clone was observed a few times. This chain uses TRBV30 with TRBJ2-7; perhaps TRBD2 as D (5 bases). Trimming shortened V by 0 bases and J by 2 bases, and 11 bases separated the two germline ends. Germline V CDR1 and CDR2: GTSNPN, SVGIG (reference sequence). The CDR3 totals 14 residues. The DNA of the CDR3 is TGTGCCTGGAGTGTCGGACTGCCTCCCTACGAGCAGTACTTC. This encodes CAWSVGLPPYEQYF.

This clone was detected once. The chain carries TRBV18 and TRBJ1-1, with 9 bases aligning to TRBD1. With 2 bases clipped from V and 6 bases from J, the junction kept 4 bases outside the gene matches. CDR1 and CDR2 from the germline V gene are KGHSH and LQKENI. The CDR3 sequence is 14 residues long. The CDR3 spells CASSPSGQGSEAFF. CDR3 DNA sequence: TGTGCCAGCTCACCATCAGGACAGGGGTCTGAAGCTTTCTTT.

The chain combines TRBV29-1 with TRBJ2-1; D could derive from TRBD1 or TRBD2 (6 bases each). This CDR3 is 13 amino acids long. CDR1 and CDR2 from the germline V gene are SQVTM and ANQGSEA. The CDR3 reads CSTWGASRNEQFF. The CDR3, as DNA: TGCAGTACCTGGGGGGCTAGCAGAAATGAGCAGTTCTTC.

Turning to this clone: This specimen includes other DNA sequences encoding the same CDR3. The chain recombines TRBV29-1 with TRBJ2-7; the match to TRBD1 covers 8 bases. V was clipped by 7 bases and J by 2 bases; unmatched bases: 4. This CDR3 contains 12 residues. Looked up from germline, CDR1 is SQVTM and CDR2 is ANQGSEA. For the CDR3, the DNA is TGCAGCGCCGGACAGGGAACCTACGAGCAGTACTTC. Amino acid sequence: CSAGQGTYEQYF.

This chain joins TRBV5-1 and TRBJ2-3, with D perhaps being TRBD1 or TRBD2 (5 bases each). The germline gives CDR1 SGHRS, CDR2 YFSETQ. The CDR3 consists of 14 residues. V was cut by 4 bases and J by 2 bases, with 11 bases left in between. CDR3 DNA sequence: TGCGCCAGCAGCCCCGGGACGGACACAGATACGCAGTATTTT. It yields the protein CASSPGTDTDTQYF.

A note on this clone: The sample has other DNA sequences that encode this CDR3 too. Written as DNA, the CDR3 is TGTGCCATCAGTGAGACAGGTCTTAGCAATCAGCCCCAGCATTTT. This encodes CAISETGLSNQPQHF. The chain uses TRBV10-3 and TRBJ1-5; tentative D call: TRBD1 (5 bases). This CDR3 region has 15 residues. V gave up 2 bases and J gave up 0 bases, with 8 bases separating them. Germline loops: CDR1 ENHRY, CDR2 SYGVKD.

The chain couples TRBV5-6 to TRBJ2-3, with D perhaps TRBD1 (6 bases). This CDR3 has 15 residues. Trimming stripped 5 bases from V and 2 bases from J, with 15 bases between. Germline values: CDR1 SGHDT, CDR2 YYEEEE. CDR3 sequence (DNA): TGTGCCAGCAGTCCTCGGGACATCTTCACAGATACGCAGTATTTT. It specifies CASSPRDIFTDTQYF.

The chain carries TRBV15 and TRBJ2-3; D unresolved. Trimming shortened V by 6 bases and J by 6 bases, and 13 bases separated the two germline ends. Germline V gives CDR1 LNHNV, CDR2 YYDKDF (reference sequence). CDR3 length: 13 amino acids. CDR3 DNA sequence: TGTGCCACCAGTGGGATAGCTCGGGATACGCAGTATTTT. This sequence encodes CATSGIARDTQYF.

The chain links TRBV27 to TRBJ1-1; no reliable D call. The CDR3 runs to 13 residues. The germline V and J ends were trimmed by 2 bases and 5 bases, with 9 bases remaining between them. CDR1 MNHEY and CDR2 SMNVEV come from the germline V gene (reference sequence). The CDR3 loop reads CASSLKAGTEAFF. CDR3 bases: TGTGCCAGCAGTTTAAAAGCGGGTACTGAAGCTTTCTTT.

This clone was counted a few times. The chain joins TRBV7-2 to TRBJ2-3, with D uncertain. The CDR3 loop spans 14 amino acids. The V gene lost 5 bases and the J gene lost 4 bases, with 13 bases spanning the gap. Germline CDR1 reads SGHTA; CDR2 reads FQGNSA. CDR3 DNA: TGTGCCAGCAGCCAAGGAATTTGGTCAGATACGCAGTATTTT. Protein: CASSQGIWSDTQYF. Using reference TRBV7-2 and TRBJ2-3 for the parts outside the CDR3, the full variable domain is GAGVSQSPSNKVTEKGKDVELRCDPISGHTALYWYRQSLGQGLEFLIYFQGNSAPDKSGLPSDRFSAERTGGSVSTLTIQRTQQEDSAVYLCASSQGIWSDTQYFGPGTRLTVL.

The rearrangement joins TRBV5-6 to TRBJ2-5; 7 nucleotides align to TRBD2. Trimming removed 6 bases from V and 2 bases from J; junction bases left unmatched: 7. Per germline, CDR1 SGHDT and CDR2 YYEEEE. The CDR3 has 14 amino acids. The chain's CDR3 is CASTKRGIQETQYF. In nucleotides, the CDR3 is TGTGCCAGCACCAAGCGGGGAATACAAGAGACCCAGTACTTC.

The genes are TRBV4-1 and TRBJ2-5, with D uncertain. The CDR3 sequence is 16 residues long. Trimming removed 0 bases at V and 5 bases at J, with 16 bases between. Per germline, CDR1 MGHRA and CDR2 YSYEKL. In DNA, the CDR3 is TGCGCCAGCAGCCAAGATCGGGCACGGCGACGGGAGACCCAGTACTTC. Translated: CASSQDRARRRETQYF.

The J gene is TRBJ1-2, the V gene TRBV29-1; 8 nucleotides align to TRBD1. V shed 6 bases and J 2 bases; nucleotides not matched to a gene: 5. CDR1 is SQVTM and CDR2 is ANQGSEA in the germline V gene. CDR3 size: 13 residues. CDR3 sequence: CSVPGQGNYGYTF. The CDR3 DNA reads TGCAGCGTCCCTGGACAGGGAAACTATGGCTACACCTTC. Combining the CDR3 with reference TRBV29-1 and TRBJ1-2 gives the whole variable domain SAVISQKPSRDICQRGTSLTIQCQVDSQVTMMFWYRQQPGQSLTLIATANQGSEATYESGFVIDKFPISRPNLTFSTLTVSNMSPEDSSIYLCSVPGQGNYGYTFGSGTRLTVV.

This clone was seen a few times. The genes are TRBV15 and TRBJ2-3; no definite D call. The length of the CDR3 is 14 residues. The ends were cut back, 0 bases at V and 5 bases at J, with 9 bases in the middle. The germline V gene encodes CDR1 LNHNV and CDR2 YYDKDF (reference sequence). The CDR3 region is CATSREVGQDTQYF. The CDR3 DNA is TGTGCCACCAGCAGAGAAGTCGGGCAAGATACGCAGTATTTT. The variable domain in full, completed from reference TRBV15 and TRBJ2-3, reads DAMVIQNPRYQVTQFGKPVTLSCSQTLNHNVMYWYQQKSSQAPKLLFHYYDKDFNNEADTPDNFQSRRPNTSFCFLDIRSPGLGDTAMYLCATSREVGQDTQYFGPGTRLTVL.

The V call is TRBV29-1, the J call TRBJ2-3, with a weak D call TRBD2 (5 bases). Trimming cost V 7 bases and J 5 bases, with 16 bases left between them. The germline V gene has CDR1 SQVTM and CDR2 ANQGSEA. The CDR3 length is 13 residues. Here the CDR3 reads CSALGLMGDTQYF. CDR3 nucleotide sequence: TGCAGCGCCCTCGGACTTATGGGAGATACGCAGTATTTT.

In the case of this clone: This CDR3 fails to terminate in the conserved phenylalanine or tryptophan, so it likely reflects a read error. The chain couples TRBV5-6 to TRBJ2-6; D may be TRBD1 or TRBD2 (5 bases each). Germline values: CDR1 SGHDT, CDR2 YYEEEE. V lost 4 bases and J lost 0, with 17 bases in between. This CDR3 spans 18 amino acids. For the CDR3, the DNA is TGTGCCAGCAGCACCCCCGGGGCAGAACACTCTGGGGCCAACGTCCTGACTTCC. This translates into CASSTPGAEHSGANVLTS.

The V gene is TRBV4-1, the J gene TRBJ1-1; 8 bases fit TRBD1. Trimming cost V 4 bases and J 2 bases; bases outside gene matches: 6. The CDR3 consists of 15 residues. The V gene's germline CDR1 is MGHRA and CDR2 YSYEKL. The CDR3 DNA reads as TGCGCCAGCAGCCCGGAAACAGGGGGAAACACTGAAGCTTTCTTT. Translation gives CASSPETGGNTEAFF.

The chain links TRBV5-1 to TRBJ1-2; possibly TRBD1 for D (5 bases). This CDR3 has 17 amino acids. Looked up from germline, CDR1 is SGHRS and CDR2 is YFSETQ. V shed 0 bases and J shed 2 bases, with 17 bases lying between them. The CDR3 coding sequence is TGCGCCAGCAGCTTGGAGTCAGGAGGGGCTCGGAACTATGGCTACACCTTC. It specifies CASSLESGGARNYGYTF.